This T cell receptor (beta chain) stems from a study of CD8 T cells in Susac syndrome. Random hexamers served to reverse transcribe roughly 0.45 to 1 ug RNA. MiXCR, applied by TCRdb to the immunoSEQ multiplex PCR reads, yields one record per CDR3 protein. The sample consists of about 150,000 distinct CDR3 sequences, approximately 94% of them appearing once. The CDR3 runs 14 residues. Trimming pared 8 bases from V and 0 bases from J, leaving 13 bases between. The TCR comes from a human donor with multiple sclerosis. The V call is TRBV12-3 or TRBV12-4, the J call TRBJ2-5; D is uncertain. Sequenced input: CD8+ T cells from PBMCs. The CDR3 loop is CASLDSTYQETQYF. The CDR3 DNA reads TGTGCCAGCCTAGATAGTACGTACCAAGAGACCCAGTACTTC.